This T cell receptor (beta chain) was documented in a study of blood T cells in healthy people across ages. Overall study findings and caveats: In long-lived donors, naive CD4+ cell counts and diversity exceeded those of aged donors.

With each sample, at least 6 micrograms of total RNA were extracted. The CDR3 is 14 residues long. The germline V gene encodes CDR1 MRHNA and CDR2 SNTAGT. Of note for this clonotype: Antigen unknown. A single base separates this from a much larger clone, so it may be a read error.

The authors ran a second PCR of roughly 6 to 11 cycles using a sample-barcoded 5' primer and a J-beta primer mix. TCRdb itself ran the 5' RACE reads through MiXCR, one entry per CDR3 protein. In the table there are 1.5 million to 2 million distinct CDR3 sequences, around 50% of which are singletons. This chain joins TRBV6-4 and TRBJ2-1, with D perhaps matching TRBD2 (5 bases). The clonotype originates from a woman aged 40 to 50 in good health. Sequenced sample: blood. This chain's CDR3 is CASRDSYTGNEQFF. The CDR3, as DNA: TGTGCCAGCAGGGACTCCTATACGGGCAATGAGCAGTTCTTC.